This T cell receptor beta chain was sequenced for a study of OX40 agonist ivuxolimab in advanced cancers. Of note for this clone: Sequence at one end of the junction differs from germline and may be a read error.

This CDR3 spans 14 amino acids. Germline V gives CDR1 SSHAT, CDR2 FNYEAQ (reference sequence). Assay used: immunoSEQ multiplex PCR; TCRdb lists only in-frame clones, some missing. In the table there are about 97,000 clones, roughly nine tenths of which are singletons. The rearrangement joins TRBV7-7 to TRBJ2-1; the D gene is possibly TRBD2 (5 bases). This sample comprised CD4+ or CD8+ T cells sorted from blood, obtained in a trial of the OX40 agonist ivuxolimab. The origin of this receptor is an adult with an advanced solid tumor such as melanoma, head and neck, liver or kidney cancer. As DNA, the CDR3 is TGTGCTAGCAGCTTAGAGGGCCCTGGTGGTGAGCAGTTCTTC. Its protein is CASSLEGPGGEQFF.